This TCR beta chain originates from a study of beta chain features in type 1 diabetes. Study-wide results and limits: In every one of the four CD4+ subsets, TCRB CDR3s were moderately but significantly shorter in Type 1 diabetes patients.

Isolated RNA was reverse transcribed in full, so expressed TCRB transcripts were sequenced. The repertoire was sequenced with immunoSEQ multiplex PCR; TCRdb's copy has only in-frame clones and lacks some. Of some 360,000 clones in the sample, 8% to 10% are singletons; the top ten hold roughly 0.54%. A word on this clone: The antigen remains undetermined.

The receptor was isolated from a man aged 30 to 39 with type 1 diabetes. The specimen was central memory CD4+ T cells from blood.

The CDR3, as DNA: TGTGCCTGGACCCCACCAGGGGGGAGGGCCTACAATGAGCAGTTCTTC. It is translated as CAWTPPGGRAYNEQFF. The J gene is TRBJ2-1, the V gene TRBV30, with D perhaps being TRBD1 or TRBD2 (7 bases each). CDR1 GTSNPN and CDR2 SVGIG come from the germline V gene (reference sequence). The V end lost 4 bases, the J end lost 2 bases, and 18 bases lay between the germline ends. This CDR3 spans 16 amino acids.